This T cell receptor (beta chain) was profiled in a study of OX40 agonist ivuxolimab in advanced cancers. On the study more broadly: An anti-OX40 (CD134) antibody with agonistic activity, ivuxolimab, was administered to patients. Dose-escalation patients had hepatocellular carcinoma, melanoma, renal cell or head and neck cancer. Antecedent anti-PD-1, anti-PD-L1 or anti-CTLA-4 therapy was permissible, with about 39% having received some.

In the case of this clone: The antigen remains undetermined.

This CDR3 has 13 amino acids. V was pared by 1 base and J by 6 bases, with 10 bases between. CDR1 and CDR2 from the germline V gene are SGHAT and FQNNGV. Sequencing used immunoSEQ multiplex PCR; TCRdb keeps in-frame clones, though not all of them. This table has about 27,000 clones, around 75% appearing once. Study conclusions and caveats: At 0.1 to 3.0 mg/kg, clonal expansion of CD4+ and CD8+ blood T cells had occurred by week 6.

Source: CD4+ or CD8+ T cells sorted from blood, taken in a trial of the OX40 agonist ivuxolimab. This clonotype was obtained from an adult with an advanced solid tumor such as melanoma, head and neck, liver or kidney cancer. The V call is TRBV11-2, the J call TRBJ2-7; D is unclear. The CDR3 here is CASSLAGPLEQYF. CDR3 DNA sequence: TGTGCCAGCAGCTTAGCGGGCCCCCTCGAGCAGTACTTC.